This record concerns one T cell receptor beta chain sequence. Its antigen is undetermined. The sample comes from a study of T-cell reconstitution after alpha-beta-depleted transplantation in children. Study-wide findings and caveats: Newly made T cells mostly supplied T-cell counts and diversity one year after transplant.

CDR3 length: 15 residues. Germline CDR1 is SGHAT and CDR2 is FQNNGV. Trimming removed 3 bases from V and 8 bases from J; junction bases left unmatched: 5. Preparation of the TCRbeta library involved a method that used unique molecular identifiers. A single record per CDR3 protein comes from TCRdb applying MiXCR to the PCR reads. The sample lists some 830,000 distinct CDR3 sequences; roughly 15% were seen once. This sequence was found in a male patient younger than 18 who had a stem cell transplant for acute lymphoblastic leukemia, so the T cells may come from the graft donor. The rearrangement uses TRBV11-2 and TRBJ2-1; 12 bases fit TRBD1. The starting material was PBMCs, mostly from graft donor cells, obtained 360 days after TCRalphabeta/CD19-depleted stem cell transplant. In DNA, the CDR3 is TGTGCCAGCAGCTTGATAGGGACAGGGGGCCATGAGCAGTTCTTC. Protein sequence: CASSLIGTGGHEQFF.